This TCR beta chain was documented in a study of blood T cell repertoires in COVID-19. About the research overall: Samples of COVID-19 (acute and convalescent) were obtained from the United States, Italy and Spain. Sample material is recorded as cDNA or gDNA derived from T cells, B-cell-depleted T cells, or PBMCs.

In the study's own analysis: Amplified reference gene primers provided the basis for estimating nucleated cell counts. The method was immunoSEQ multiplex PCR; TCRdb's version includes in-frame clones alone and lacks a portion of them. From that table come the V and J calls and clone size; the DNA was used to work out D and trimming. The sample includes 230,000 or so clones, roughly 89% of them seen just once. Participants reported their clinical history, and cohort assignment relied on those reports. Per the germline V gene, CDR1 is MDHEN and CDR2 is SYDVKM. The CDR3 is made up of 15 amino acids. J gave up 7 bases and V 7 bases, and 9 bases lay outside the gene matches.

The chain uses TRBV28 and TRBJ1-6, with 8 nucleotides matching TRBD1. Sequencing was performed on PBMCs or T cells enriched from blood (not recorded which). The clonotype was recovered from a woman aged 40-49 years with acute COVID-19. Written as DNA, the CDR3 is TGTGCCAGCACCCCGGCGGACAGGGCAAATTCACCCCTCCACTTT. Translation gives CASTPADRANSPLHF.